Below, 8 T cell receptor beta chains from the same sample are listed, as sequenced in a study of cytomegalovirus exposure and HLA in healthy donors. Primers: 60 Vbeta forward and 13 Jbeta reverse. Sequenced by immunoSEQ multiplex PCR; TCRdb stores in-frame clones only, minus some. Of approximately 110,000 clones listed, about 16% were seen once; the top ten hold over 1.5%. The sequencing sample was made of PBMCs. All receptors derive from a woman in her late teens or twenties in good health and CMV-seronegative.

This clone has just a few counts. This chain connects TRBV2 to TRBJ2-7, with TRBD1 matching over 11 bases. Germline lookup yields CDR1 SNHLY and CDR2 FYNNEI. The CDR3 sequence is 14 residues long. V lost 10 bases and J lost 2; bases outside the gene matches: 7. CDR3 DNA: TGTGCCATTTACGGGACAGGGGGTGCCTACGAGCAGTACTTC. Its protein product is CAIYGTGGAYEQYF.

There are a few counts of this clone. The chain is built from TRBV28 and TRBJ2-7, with 10 bases fitting TRBD2. Germline assignment: CDR1 MDHEN and CDR2 SYDVKM. After removal of 6 bases from V and 2 bases from J, the junction contained 4 bases not matched to a gene. The CDR3 length is 14 residues. The chain's CDR3 is CASRKREGPYEQYF. CDR3 sequence (DNA): TGTGCCAGCAGAAAGCGGGAGGGTCCCTACGAGCAGTACTTC.

In its sample, this clone was seen a few times. The chain carries TRBV6-5 and TRBJ2-3; TRBD2 agrees at 9 bases. The CDR3 covers 16 residues. V dropped 0 bases and J dropped 5; count of bases not matched to a gene: 6. Germline CDR1 and CDR2: MNHEY and SVGAGI. The CDR3 DNA reads TGTGCCAGCAGTTACTCTGGCGGGGGGGCCGTAGATACGCAGTATTTT. This gives the protein CASSYSGGGAVDTQYF.

The sample holds a few counts of this clone. The CDR3 here is CASSIDRSNQPQHF. CDR3 nucleotide sequence: TGTGCCAGTAGTATCGACAGGAGTAATCAGCCCCAGCATTTT. The genes are TRBV19 and TRBJ1-5; TRBD1 might be the D (6 bases). Trimming took off 3 bases at V and 4 bases at J, with 10 bases between the two ends. CDR1 is LNHDA and CDR2 is SQIVND in the germline V gene (reference sequence). The CDR3 covers 14 residues.

The chain joins TRBV12-5 to TRBJ1-5; 8 bases are shared with TRBD1. The CDR3 runs 12 residues. V shed 6 bases and J 9 bases; nucleotides not matched to a gene: 4. Germline-derived CDR1 and CDR2 are LGHNT and FRNRAP. This chain's CDR3 is CASGTDRGPQHF. CDR3 bases: TGTGCTAGTGGAACCGACAGGGGGCCCCAGCATTTT.

V gene TRBV28 combines with J gene TRBJ2-3; D is possibly TRBD1 (5 bases). V was trimmed by 8 bases and J by 1 base, leaving 19 bases between them. CDR1 and CDR2 (germline): MDHEN, SYDVKM. This CDR3 has 16 amino acids. The CDR3 loop is CASCPSVGARTDTQYF. CDR3 in DNA: TGTGCCAGCTGCCCGAGTGTAGGGGCCCGCACAGATACGCAGTATTTT. Together with reference TRBV28 and TRBJ2-3, the CDR3 gives the full variable domain: DVKVTQSSRYLVKRTGEKVFLECVQDMDHENMFWYRQDPGLGLRLIYFSYDVKMKEKGDIPEGYSVSREKKERFSLILESASTNQTSMYLCASCPSVGARTDTQYFGPGTRLTVL.

V usage is TRBV28 and J usage is TRBJ2-7, with D perhaps matching TRBD2 (5 bases). The CDR3 totals 14 residues. Germline CDR1 MDHEN, CDR2 SYDVKM. Deletions cut 8 bases from V and 2 bases from J, with 16 bases between. CDR3 nucleotide sequence: TGTGCCAGCCACCCACAGCGGAGTACCTACGAGCAGTACTTC. Encoded protein: CASHPQRSTYEQYF.

This clone was picked up a small number of times. CDR3: CASSRLQGSGNTIYF. The CDR3 DNA follows: TGCGCCAGCAGCCGCCTACAGGGCTCTGGAAACACCATATATTTT. The chain is built from TRBV4-1 and TRBJ1-3; D is perhaps TRBD1 (6 bases). The CDR3 spans 15 residues. Trimming left V 4 bases short and J 0 bases short, with 10 bases between. Germline V gene lookup returns CDR1 MGHRA and CDR2 YSYEKL.